Listed below are T cell receptor beta chains from one sample, sequenced in a study of blood T cell repertoires in COVID-19. Using immunoSEQ multiplex PCR, the repertoire was profiled, and TCRdb retains in-frame clones only, with some absent. The sample has 250,000 to 350,000 clones; roughly 84% are singletons. Specimen: peripheral blood. These receptors were collected from a person aged 65 to 79 with COVID-19, enrolled during active disease. CDR3s include the opening cysteine and the closing phenylalanine or tryptophan. Each record gives: V gene, J gene, clone size, D gene, CDR3 DNA, CDR3 protein. A D gene is named only where the DNA matches it firmly. Size is omitted from some rows. Given values are once, few, many or a class for expanded clones.

TRBV7-9	TRBJ1-5	NA	NA	TGTGCCAGCAGCTTTGAGGGTACGGAGCCCCAGCATTTT	CASSFEGTEPQHF
TRBV4-2	TRBJ2-5	NA	TRBD2	TGTGCCAGCAGCCAAGAACCCGGGAGGGCCGGGTTGGAGACCCAGTACTTC	CASSQEPGRAGLETQYF
TRBV10-3	TRBJ1-1	NA	NA	TGTGCCGGCCGACAAGGTGGTCGGGGTGAAGCTTTCTTT	CAGRQGGRGEAFF
TRBV7-2	TRBJ2-1	NA	TRBD1	TGTGCCAGCAGCTTACTCGGACAGGGCGATGAGCAGTTCTTC	CASSLLGQGDEQFF
TRBV5-6	TRBJ1-5	NA	TRBD1	TGTGCCAGCAGCACGACAGGGGTTCAGGGTCAGCCCCAGCATTTT	CASSTTGVQGQPQHF
TRBV3-1/TRBV3-2	TRBJ2-7	NA	NA	TGTGCCACCACAGGCGGGGCTTACGAGCAGTACTTC	CATTGGAYEQYF
TRBV28	TRBJ1-5	NA	NA	TGTGCCAGCAGTGCAGGGAGCAATCAGCCCCAGCATTTT	CASSAGSNQPQHF
TRBV4-3	TRBJ2-3	NA	TRBD2	TGCGCCAGCAGCCCCCAACTCGGACTAGCGGTGATCACAGATACGCAGTATTTT	CASSPQLGLAVITDTQYF
TRBV9	TRBJ2-7	NA	NA	TGTGCCAGCAGCGTAGAGGACAGCTATAGGCTGTACTTC	CASSVEDSYRLYF
TRBV28	TRBJ1-4	NA	NA	TGTGCCAGCAGTGAGGACACCCGGTATAATGAAAAACTGTTTTTT	CASSEDTRYNEKLFF
TRBV19	TRBJ2-1	NA	NA	TGTGCCAGTAGTATGGGGGAGGCAAATGAGCAGTTCTTC	CASSMGEANEQFF
TRBV12-3/TRBV12-4	TRBJ1-2	NA	NA	TGTGCCAGCAGTTCGAGAGGGATTGATGGCTACACCTTC	CASSSRGIDGYTF
TRBV5-6	TRBJ2-5	NA	TRBD2	TGTGCCAGCAGCTTGATAGGACTAGCGGGAGGTCTCCAGTACTTC	CASSLIGLAGGLQYF
TRBV15	TRBJ1-5	NA	NA	TGTGCCACCAGCAGAGTGCAGGGTACCAATCAGCCCCAGCATTTT	CATSRVQGTNQPQHF
TRBV11-1	TRBJ1-1	NA	TRBD1	TGTGCCAGCAGCTTAGAGACAGGGGGCGTCACTGAAGCTTTCTTT	CASSLETGGVTEAFF
TRBV27	TRBJ1-5	NA	TRBD1	TGTGCCAGCAGTTTATCGGGGACAGGGAATCAGCCCCAGCATTTT	CASSLSGTGNQPQHF
TRBV28	TRBJ2-7	few	TRBD2	TGTGCCAGCAGAATCACTAGCGGGAGGTCCTACGAGCAGTACTTC	CASRITSGRSYEQYF
TRBV13	TRBJ1-2	NA	NA	TGTGCCAGCAGCTCACAGACCCGCCTCAACTATGGCTACACCTTC	CASSSQTRLNYGYTF
TRBV4-2	TRBJ2-7	few	TRBD2	TGTGCCAGCAGCCCGGGACTAGCGGGCAACGAGCAGTACTTC	CASSPGLAGNEQYF
TRBV29-1	TRBJ1-1	NA	NA	TGCAGCGTTGTCTTGTTAGGGGGGGCGAAGGGGACTGAAGCTTTCTTT	CSVVLLGGAKGTEAFF
TRBV7-9	TRBJ2-5	NA	TRBD1	TGTGCCAGCAGCCTCCGACAGGGAACCCAAGAGACCCAGTACTTC	CASSLRQGTQETQYF
TRBV11-2	TRBJ1-1	NA	NA	TGTGCCAGCAGAAGGGGAAGGGGCACTGAAGCTTTCTTT	CASRRGRGTEAFF
TRBV7-9	TRBJ2-2	NA	TRBD2	TGTGCCAGCAGCTTATCCCGGAGGGGCGGGGGGCCGAACACCGGGGAGCTGTTTTTT	CASSLSRRGGGPNTGELFF
TRBV10-3	TRBJ2-7	NA	TRBD2	TGTGCCATCAGTAAAGATAGCGGGCGAAGCTACGAGCAGTACTTC	CAISKDSGRSYEQYF
TRBV11-2	TRBJ2-1	NA	TRBD1	TGTGCCAGCAGCTCCCGGACAGGGGGACTGGTACGGGAGCAGTTCTTC	CASSSRTGGLVREQFF
TRBV6-1	TRBJ2-7	NA	TRBD1	TGTGCCAGCAGTGACGACAGGGGTCGGGGAGAGCAGTACTTC	CASSDDRGRGEQYF
TRBV29-1	TRBJ2-1	NA	TRBD2	TGCAGCGTTCCCGGGACTAGCGGCTATGAGCAGTTCTTC	CSVPGTSGYEQFF
TRBV2	TRBJ2-7	many	NA	TGTGCCAGCAGCGGGGTCGAGCAGTACTTC	CASSGVEQYF
TRBV19	TRBJ2-4	NA	TRBD1	TGTGCCAGTAGTATAGGAGGAGGACAGGGGGCCAAAAACATTCAGTACTTC	CASSIGGGQGAKNIQYF
TRBV9	TRBJ1-2	NA	NA	TGTGCCAGCAGCCCTCAACCCAGCTATGGCTACACCTTC	CASSPQPSYGYTF
TRBV3-1/TRBV3-2	TRBJ2-1	NA	TRBD2	TGTGCCAGCAGCCAAGGACTAGCGGGGGGTAGGAATGAGCAGTTCTTC	CASSQGLAGGRNEQFF
TRBV10-3	TRBJ2-2	NA	TRBD1	TGTGCCATCATGGGAACAGGGGTCAGCACCGGGGAGCTGTTTTTT	CAIMGTGVSTGELFF
TRBV7-2	TRBJ2-7	NA	TRBD2	TGTGCCAGCAGAGATAGCGGGAACTTAAGACCGGAGCAGTACTTC	CASRDSGNLRPEQYF
TRBV4-2	TRBJ2-1	NA	TRBD2	TGTGCCAGCAGCCAAGAAAGGGAACTAGCGGGAGGGCCCCACAATGAGCAGTTCTTC	CASSQERELAGGPHNEQFF
TRBV29-1	TRBJ2-3	NA	NA	TGCAGCGTTGAAGGTTTTGGGGGCGTGGGGTCAGTAGATACGCAGTATTTT	CSVEGFGGVGSVDTQYF
TRBV5-1	TRBJ2-2	once	TRBD2	TGCGCCAGCAGCTTGCTCCGGGGGGGCACCGGGGAGCTGTTTTTT	CASSLLRGGTGELFF
TRBV4-1	TRBJ1-2	NA	TRBD1	TGCGCCAGCAGCCTGGACAGGGGGCCGAGCTATGGCTACACCTTC	CASSLDRGPSYGYTF
TRBV9	TRBJ2-2	NA	NA	TGTGCCAGCAGCGGCTCGCAGGGGACAACGAACACCGGGGAGCTGTTTTTT	CASSGSQGTTNTGELFF
TRBV6-5	TRBJ1-1	NA	TRBD1	TGTGCCAGCACCCCGGGACAGTCCATGAACACTGAAGCTTTCTTT	CASTPGQSMNTEAFF
TRBV12-3/TRBV12-4	TRBJ2-7	NA	NA	TGTGCCAGCAGTGAGTCTTACGAGCAGTACTTC	CASSESYEQYF
TRBV4-3	TRBJ1-6	NA	TRBD1	TGCGCCAGCAGCCCTGGACAGGGGAGGGATTCACCCCTCCACTTT	CASSPGQGRDSPLHF
TRBV7-8	TRBJ2-1	NA	TRBD1	TGTGCCAGCAGTGGAGCCGAGGGGGCTATCTCCTACAATGAGCAGTTCTTC	CASSGAEGAISYNEQFF
TRBV28	TRBJ1-5	NA	NA	TGTGCCAGCAGTTTAGCCTCCAGGGGCCTCAATCAGCCCCAGCATTTT	CASSLASRGLNQPQHF
TRBV30	TRBJ2-1	once	TRBD1	TGTGCCTGGAGTCTGGGACAGACCGCCTACAATGAGCAGTTCTTC	CAWSLGQTAYNEQFF
TRBV11-1	TRBJ2-7	NA	NA	TGTGCCAGCGCGAGGGAAGGATACGAGCAGTACTTC	CASAREGYEQYF
TRBV3-1/TRBV3-2	TRBJ1-1	NA	NA	TGTGCCAGCAGCCAAGTATGTTGGGGGGGCGCCCCTGAAGCTTTCTTT	CASSQVCWGGAPEAFF
TRBV15	TRBJ1-3	NA	NA	TGTGCCACCAGCAGAGCAGGGCTCGGAAACACCATATATTTT	CATSRAGLGNTIYF
TRBV4-1	TRBJ2-1	NA	NA	TGCGCCAGTTCTAGCTGGGCCGATAATGAGCAGTTCTTC	CASSSWADNEQFF
TRBV6-7	TRBJ2-1	NA	TRBD2	TGTGCCAGCAGTTACGGACGGCGGGAGAGGTCCTACAATGAGCAGTTCTTC	CASSYGRRERSYNEQFF
TRBV5-4	TRBJ1-1	NA	NA	TGTGCCAGCAGATTCTGGGGGGGCTCGAACACTGAAGCTTTCTTT	CASRFWGGSNTEAFF
TRBV10-2	TRBJ2-7	NA	NA	TGCGCCAGCAGTGAGACAGGGGGACTAGCCCCCCCCCGGCTTGACTTC	CASSETGGLAPPRLDF